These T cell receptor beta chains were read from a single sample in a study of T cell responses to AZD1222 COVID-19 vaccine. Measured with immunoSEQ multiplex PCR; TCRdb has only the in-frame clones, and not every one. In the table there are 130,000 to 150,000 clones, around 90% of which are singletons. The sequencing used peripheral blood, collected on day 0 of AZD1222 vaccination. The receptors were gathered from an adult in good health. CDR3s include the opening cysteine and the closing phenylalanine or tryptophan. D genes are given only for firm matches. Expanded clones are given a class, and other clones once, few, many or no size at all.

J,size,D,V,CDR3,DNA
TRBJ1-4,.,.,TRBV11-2,CASSLMVFPNEKLFF,TGTGCCAGCAGCTTGATGGTGTTTCCTAATGAAAAACTGTTTTTT
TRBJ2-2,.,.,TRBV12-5,CASGLVRDGELGTGELFF,TGTGCTAGTGGTTTGGTCCGGGACGGAGAGTTGGGTACCGGGGAGCTGTTTTTT
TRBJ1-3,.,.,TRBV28,CASSPQGGVRSGNTIYF,TGTGCCAGCAGTCCCCAGGGAGGGGTCCGCTCTGGAAACACCATATATTTT
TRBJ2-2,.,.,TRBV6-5,CASSPTLPPTGELFF,TGTGCCAGCAGTCCCACCCTGCCCCCCACCGGGGAGCTGTTTTTT
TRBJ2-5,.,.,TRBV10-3,CATQSRYQETQYF,TGTGCCACCCAAAGTAGGTACCAAGAGACCCAGTACTTC
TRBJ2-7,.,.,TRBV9,CASSVNDYEQYF,TGTGCCAGCAGCGTAAACGACTACGAGCAGTACTTC
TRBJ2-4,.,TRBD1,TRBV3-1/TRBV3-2,CASSQVGTEVWAKNIQYF,TGTGCCAGCAGCCAAGTTGGGACAGAGGTTTGGGCCAAAAACATTCAGTACTTC
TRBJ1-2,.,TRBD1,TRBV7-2,CASRPRTGENYGYTF,TGTGCCAGCAGACCAAGGACAGGGGAGAACTATGGCTACACCTTC
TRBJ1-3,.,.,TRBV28,CASSLVSGNTIYF,TGTGCCAGCAGTTTGGTCAGCGGAAACACCATATATTTT
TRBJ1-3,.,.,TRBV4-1,CASSQGPVDSGNTIYF,TGCGCCAGCAGCCAGGGACCGGTGGATTCTGGAAACACCATATATTTT
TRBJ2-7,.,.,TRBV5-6,CASSLAITMIWGAGEQYF,TGTGCCAGCAGCTTGGCTATCACAATGATTTGGGGGGCTGGAGAGCAGTACTTC
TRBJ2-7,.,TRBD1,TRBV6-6,CASITLGTGGHEQYF,TGTGCCAGCATAACCCTTGGGACAGGGGGACACGAGCAGTACTTC
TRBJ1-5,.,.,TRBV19,CASTPSGASNQPQHF,TGTGCCAGTACCCCCTCGGGGGCGAGTAATCAGCCCCAGCATTTT
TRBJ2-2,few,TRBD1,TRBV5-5,CASSSQGDGELFF,TGTGCCAGCAGCTCACAGGGGGACGGGGAGCTGTTTTTT
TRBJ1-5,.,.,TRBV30,CAWSAGLQPQHF,TGTGCCTGGAGTGCGGGGCTACAGCCCCAGCATTTT
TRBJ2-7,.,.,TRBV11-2,CASSGGVLGQPYEQYF,TGTGCCAGCAGCGGGGGCGTGTTGGGACAACCCTACGAGCAGTACTTC
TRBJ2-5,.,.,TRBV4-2,CASSPRGGFQYF,TGTGCCAGCAGCCCTCGCGGGGGCTTCCAGTACTTC
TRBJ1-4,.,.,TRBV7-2,CASSFMALGIGEKLFF,TGTGCCAGCAGCTTCATGGCGTTGGGAATCGGTGAAAAACTGTTTTTT
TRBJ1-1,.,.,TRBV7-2,CASSPRNTEAFF,TGTGCCAGCAGCCCTAGGAACACTGAAGCTTTCTTT
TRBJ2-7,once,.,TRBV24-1,CATSDPGYEQYF,TGTGCCACCAGTGATCCGGGCTACGAGCAGTACTTC
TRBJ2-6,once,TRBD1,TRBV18,CASSPRTGNSGANVLTF,TGTGCCAGCTCACCAAGGACAGGGAACTCTGGGGCCAACGTCCTGACTTTC
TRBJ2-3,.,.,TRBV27,CASSLWPYTDTQYF,TGTGCCAGCAGTTTATGGCCCTACACAGATACGCAGTATTTT
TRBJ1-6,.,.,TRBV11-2,CASSLSIYRMVRDSPLHF,TGTGCCAGCAGCCTATCGATTTACAGGATGGTCCGGGATTCACCCCTCCACTTT
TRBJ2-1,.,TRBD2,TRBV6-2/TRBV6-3,CASSWVAGGADNEQFF,TGTGCCAGCAGTTGGGTAGCGGGGGGAGCAGACAATGAGCAGTTCTTC
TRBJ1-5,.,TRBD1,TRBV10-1,CASSGPGQALGSNQPQHF,TGCGCCAGCAGCGGTCCGGGACAGGCTTTGGGGAGCAATCAGCCCCAGCATTTT
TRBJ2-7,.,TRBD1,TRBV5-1,CASSLGGQGDEQYF,TGCGCCAGCAGCTTGGGAGGACAGGGAGACGAGCAGTACTTC
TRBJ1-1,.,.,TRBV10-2,CASSVTGNTEAFF,TGCGCCAGCAGTGTCACAGGGAACACTGAAGCTTTCTTT
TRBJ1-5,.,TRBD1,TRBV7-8,CASSRNRGDQPQHF,TGTGCCAGCAGCCGGAACAGGGGGGATCAGCCCCAGCATTTT
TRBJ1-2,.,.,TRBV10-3,CAIWDGTGGGYTF,TGTGCCATCTGGGACGGGACCGGAGGTGGCTACACCTTC
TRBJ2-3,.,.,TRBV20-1,CSASPGESDTQYF,TGCAGTGCTAGTCCGGGGGAGTCAGATACGCAGTATTTT
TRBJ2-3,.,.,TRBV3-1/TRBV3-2,CASSAPPGRGADTQYF,TGTGCCAGCAGCGCACCACCAGGTCGTGGGGCAGATACGCAGTATTTT
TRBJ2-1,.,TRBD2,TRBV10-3,CAISDRTSGGYEQFF,TGTGCCATCAGTGACCGGACTAGCGGGGGTTATGAGCAGTTCTTC
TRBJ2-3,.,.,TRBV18,CASSPRPGRDTQYF,TGTGCCAGCTCACCCCGTCCCGGCAGAGATACGCAGTATTTT